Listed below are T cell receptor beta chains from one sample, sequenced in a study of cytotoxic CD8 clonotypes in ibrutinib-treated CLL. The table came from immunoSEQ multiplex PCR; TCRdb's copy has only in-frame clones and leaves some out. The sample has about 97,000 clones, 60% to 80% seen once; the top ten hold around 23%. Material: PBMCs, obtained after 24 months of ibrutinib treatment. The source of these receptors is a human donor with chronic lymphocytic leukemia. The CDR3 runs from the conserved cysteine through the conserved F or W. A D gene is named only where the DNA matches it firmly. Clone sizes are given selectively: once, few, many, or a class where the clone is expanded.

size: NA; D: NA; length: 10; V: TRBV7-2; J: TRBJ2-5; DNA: TGTGCCAGCAGCTTAGTTACCCAGTACTTC; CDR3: CASSLVTQYF
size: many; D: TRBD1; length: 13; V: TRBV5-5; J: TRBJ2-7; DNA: TGTGCCAGCAGTTGGGGGACAGGGGGCGAGCAGTACTTC; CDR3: CASSWGTGGEQYF
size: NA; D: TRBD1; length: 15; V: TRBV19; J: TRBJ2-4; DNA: TGTGCCAGTAGTATCCGGGGACAGGGTAGGGACATTCAGTACTTC; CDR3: CASSIRGQGRDIQYF
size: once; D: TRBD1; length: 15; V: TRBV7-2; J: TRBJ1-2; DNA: TGTGCCAGCAGCCCAAGGACAGGTGGGCGATCTGGCTACACCTTC; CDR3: CASSPRTGGRSGYTF
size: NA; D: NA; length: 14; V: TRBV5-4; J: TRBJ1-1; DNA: TGTGCCAGCAGCCCCAGGGGCCAGAACACTGAAGCTTTCTTT; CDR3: CASSPRGQNTEAFF
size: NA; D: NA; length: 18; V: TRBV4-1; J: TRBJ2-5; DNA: TGCGCCAGCAGCCCTCAGCTTCCAAGGACTCGGAACCAAGAGACCCAGTACTTC; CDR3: CASSPQLPRTRNQETQYF
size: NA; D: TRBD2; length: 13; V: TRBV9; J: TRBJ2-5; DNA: TGTGCCAGCAGCGAGGGACTAGTAGAGACCCAGTACTTC; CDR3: CASSEGLVETQYF
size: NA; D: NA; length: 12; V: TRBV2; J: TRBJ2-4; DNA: TGTGCCAGCAGTATCGTACGTAACATTCAGTACTTC; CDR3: CASSIVRNIQYF
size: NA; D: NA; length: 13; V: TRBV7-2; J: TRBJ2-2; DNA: TGTGCCAGCAACCAAGCAGGGCCCGGGGAGCTGTTTTTT; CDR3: CASNQAGPGELFF
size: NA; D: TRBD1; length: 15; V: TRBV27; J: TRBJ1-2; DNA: TGTGCCAGCAGTTTAGGACAGGGAGCTAACTATGGCTACACCTTC; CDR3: CASSLGQGANYGYTF
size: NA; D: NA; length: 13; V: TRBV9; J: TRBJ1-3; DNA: TGTGCCAGCAGCAAACAACAGGGAAACACCATATATTTT; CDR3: CASSKQQGNTIYF
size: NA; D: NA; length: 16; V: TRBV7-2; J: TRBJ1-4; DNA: TGTGCCAGCAGCTTTGCAGGGATCCCACGTAATGAAAAACTGTTTTTT; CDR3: CASSFAGIPRNEKLFF
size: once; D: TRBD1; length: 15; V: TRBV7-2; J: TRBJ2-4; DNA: TGTGCCAGCAGTCCTAAGCCGGGACAGGCAAACATTCAGTACTTC; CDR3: CASSPKPGQANIQYF
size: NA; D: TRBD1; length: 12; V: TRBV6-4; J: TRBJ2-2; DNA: TGTGCCAGCTCCCAGGGGGCCGGGGAGCTGTTTTTT; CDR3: CASSQGAGELFF
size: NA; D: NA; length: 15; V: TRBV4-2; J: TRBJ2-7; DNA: TGTGCCAGCAGCCAAGGGGACACGAGCTCCTACGAGCAGTACTTC; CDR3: CASSQGDTSSYEQYF
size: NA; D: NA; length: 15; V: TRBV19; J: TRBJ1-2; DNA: TGTGCCAGTAGCCACGGACAGATCCCAAACTATGGCTACACCTTC; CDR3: CASSHGQIPNYGYTF